The next 30 T cell receptor beta chains were all read from a single sample in a study of shared clonotypes between healthy human individuals. Measured with immunoSEQ multiplex PCR; TCRdb has only the in-frame clones, and not every one. This sample has 470,000 or so clones, with roughly 80% found just once. Source material: PBMCs. The receptors derive from a woman aged 40 to 49 in good health. Some clones in this sample may be carry-over from other donors' samples.

This clone appeared a single time. This chain links TRBV11-3 with TRBJ2-1; D is uncertain. From germline, CDR1 is SGHNT and CDR2 YENEEA. CDR3 length: 15 residues. The germline V and J ends were trimmed by 1 base and 6 bases, with 13 bases remaining between them. CDR3 DNA: TGTGCCAGCAGCTTAGGTGTCAGACGAGGCAATGAGCAGTTCTTC. Translation: CASSLGVRRGNEQFF. Combining the CDR3 with reference TRBV11-3 and TRBJ2-1 gives the whole variable domain EAGVVQSPRYKIIEKKQPVAFWCNPISGHNTLYWYLQNLGQGPELLIRYENEEAVDDSQLPKDRFSAERLKGVDSTLKIQPAELGDSAVYLCASSLGVRRGNEQFFGPGTRLTVL.

This clone was seen a handful of times. The chain recombines TRBV6-5 with TRBJ2-5; tentative D call: TRBD2 (5 bases). The J call may be mistaken, given a closer DNA end match to TRBJ2-7. The CDR3 runs 11 residues. CDR1 is MNHEY, CDR2 SVGAGI, per germline. CDR3 bases: TGTGCCAGTGGAAGGGAGTACGAGCAGTACTTC. It codes for CASGREYEQYF.

This clone was detected only a few times. CDR3 in DNA: TGTGCCAGTAGTACCTTGGAGCGTAAGCAAGAGACCCAGTACTTC. Protein: CASSTLERKQETQYF. The chain has TRBV19 and TRBJ2-5; D gene uncertain. The germline V and J ends were trimmed by 4 bases and 2 bases, with 14 bases remaining between them. CDR3 size: 15 residues. CDR1 and CDR2 (germline): LNHDA, SQIVND (reference sequence).

The V gene is TRBV11-2, the J gene TRBJ2-7, with 8 bases that match TRBD1. The CDR3 length is 15 residues. Germline V gene data show CDR1 as SGHAT and CDR2 as FQNNGV. V shed 4 bases and J 5 bases; nucleotides not matched to a gene: 10. CDR3 region: CASSSLQGVSHEQYF. CDR3 bases: TGTGCCAGCAGCTCGCTACAGGGGGTGAGCCACGAGCAGTACTTC.

This clone was counted a few times. The rearrangement links TRBV29-1 to TRBJ1-5; the D gene is possibly TRBD1 (5 bases). Germline-derived CDR1 and CDR2 are SQVTM and ANQGSEA. The CDR3 has 13 amino acids. The ends were cut back, 3 bases at V and 7 bases at J, with 13 bases in the middle. For the CDR3, the DNA is TGCAGCGTTGATCAGGGTTCAGGACAGCCCCAGCATTTT. Its protein is CSVDQGSGQPQHF.

CDR3 in DNA: TGCAGCGTCCAGACAGGGGGCGCGGGAGAGCAGTACTTC. It yields the protein CSVQTGGAGEQYF. V is TRBV29-1 and J is TRBJ2-7; 10 nucleotides agree with TRBD1. Germline loops: CDR1 SQVTM, CDR2 ANQGSEA. The CDR3 contains 13 residues. V lost 6 bases and J lost 7; bases outside the gene matches: 9.

As to this clone: A much bigger clone sits one base away, suggesting this may be a read error. V usage is TRBV6-5 and J usage is TRBJ1-1; D ambiguous. Looked up from germline, CDR1 is MNHEY and CDR2 is SVGAGI. The CDR3 covers 13 residues. V was shortened by 2 bases and J by 1 base, with 5 bases between the two germline ends. CDR3 DNA sequence: TGTGCCAGCAGTTACGACGGGAACACTGAAGCTTTCTTT. Translation gives CASSYDGNTEAFF.

The chain employs TRBV6-6 and TRBJ2-7; TRBD2 might be the D (6 bases). The ends were cut back, 8 bases at V and 6 bases at J, with 11 bases in the middle. CDR3 length equals 11 residues. Germline CDR1 reads MNHNY; CDR2 reads SVGAGI (reference sequence). CDR3 sequence: CASWYGGEQYF. DNA of the CDR3: TGTGCCAGCTGGTACGGGGGCGAGCAGTACTTC.

The chain uses TRBV30 and TRBJ2-2; D possibly uses TRBD1 or TRBD2 (5 bases each). V lost 8 bases to trimming and J lost 3 bases, with 19 bases between them. Per germline, CDR1 GTSNPN and CDR2 SVGIG (reference sequence). The CDR3 runs to 15 residues. CDR3 in amino acids: CARGGASRDTGELFF. The CDR3 coding sequence is TGTGCCCGGGGTGGGGCTAGCCGGGACACCGGGGAGCTGTTTTTT.

The V call is TRBV6-1, the J call TRBJ1-5, with D uncertain. The V and J ends lost 2 bases and 9 bases respectively, with 14 bases between them. Germline V CDR1 and CDR2: MNHNS, SASEGT. The CDR3 totals 14 residues. The CDR3 loop is CASSESGPKVPQHF. The CDR3 bases are TGTGCCAGCAGTGAATCAGGCCCTAAGGTGCCCCAGCATTTT.

Regarding this clone: This CDR3 is also generated by other DNA sequences in the sample. This chain links TRBV27 with TRBJ2-3; D is uncertain. This CDR3 has 13 amino acids. Germline V gene data show CDR1 as MNHEY and CDR2 as SMNVEV (reference sequence). Trimming left V 2 bases short and J 1 base short, with 4 bases between. The CDR3 DNA is TGTGCCAGCAGTTTACGGGGCACAGATACGCAGTATTTT. Protein product: CASSLRGTDTQYF.

To note about this clone: Within the sample, other DNA sequences also encode this same CDR3. The V gene is TRBV19, the J gene TRBJ2-7; possibly TRBD1 for D (5 bases). V gave up 6 bases and J gave up 5 bases, with 14 bases separating them. From germline, CDR1 is LNHDA and CDR2 SQIVND (reference sequence). CDR3 length: 13 residues. The CDR3 DNA reads as TGTGCCAGTAGCATTCGAAGGGGAAACGAGCAGTACTTC. This encodes CASSIRRGNEQYF.

This clone appeared a few times. The chain couples TRBV2 to TRBJ2-4; D tentatively reads TRBD1 or TRBD2 (5 bases each). The germline CDR1 and CDR2 sequences are SNHLY and FYNNEI. The CDR3 length is 14 residues. V gave up 2 bases and J gave up 4 bases, with 9 bases separating them. The CDR3 region has the DNA TGTGCCAGCAGTGAATGGGGGAGAAAAAACATTCAGTACTTC. It codes for CASSEWGRKNIQYF.

In its sample, this clone was seen once. V and J are TRBV7-2 and TRBJ2-5, with 12 nucleotides matching TRBD2. V lost 4 bases, J lost 4 bases, and 4 bases stayed unmatched. Germline CDR1 and CDR2: SGHTA and FQGNSA. The CDR3 has 15 amino acids. The CDR3 nucleotides read TGTGCCAGCAGCTCCCTGGGACTAGCGGGAGAGACCCAGTACTTC. Translated: CASSSLGLAGETQYF.

The chain recombines TRBV11-2 with TRBJ1-4, with D possibly being TRBD1 (6 bases). Trimming left V 0 bases short and J 8 bases short, with 13 bases between. CDR1 is SGHAT and CDR2 is FQNNGV in the germline V gene. The CDR3 is 15 residues long. In DNA form, the CDR3 reads TGTGCCAGCAGCTTAGATCGGGGGGCGCGGGAAAAACTGTTTTTT. It yields the protein CASSLDRGAREKLFF.

V and J are TRBV7-2 and TRBJ2-5; the match to TRBD2 covers 7 bases. After removal of 7 bases from V and 2 bases from J, the junction contained 7 bases not matched to a gene. This CDR3 comprises 14 residues. Germline V gives CDR1 SGHTA, CDR2 FQGNSA. The CDR3 nucleotides read TGTGCCAGCACCCGAGCGGGGCTGCAAGAGACCCAGTACTTC. Translation: CASTRAGLQETQYF.

V and J are TRBV5-1 and TRBJ2-1, with D possibly matching TRBD1 (6 bases). There are 16 residues in the CDR3. V lost 3 bases, J lost 7 bases, and 20 bases lay in between. Germline CDR1 SGHRS, CDR2 YFSETQ. As DNA, the CDR3 is TGCGCCAGCAGCTGGACCAGACCCGGGACACGGAATGAGCAGTTCTTC. It encodes CASSWTRPGTRNEQFF.

As regards this clone: Its ends do not fully match the called genes, so a read error is possible. The same CDR3 can be traced to other DNA sequences in this sample. The chain employs TRBV5-1 and TRBJ2-3, with D uncertain. Germline loops: CDR1 SGHRS, CDR2 YFSETQ. CDR3 size: 15 residues. The CDR3 nucleotides are TGCGCCAGCAGCTTGTTTAACCCAAATTCGGATACGCAGTACTTT. Protein product: CASSLFNPNSDTQYF.

The CDR3 sequence is CASSLGEQFF. The CDR3 coding sequence is TGTGCCAGCAGCTTAGGGGAGCAGTTCTTC. J is TRBJ2-1 and V is TRBV7-9; D remains ambiguous. The CDR3 covers 10 residues. Germline lookup yields CDR1 SEHNR and CDR2 FQNEAQ (reference sequence). V lost 1 base and J 10 bases, leaving 2 bases between the germline ends. The full variable domain, with the rest looked up from reference TRBV7-9 and TRBJ2-1, is DTGVSQNPRHKITKRGQNVTFRCDPISEHNRLYWYRQTLGQGPEFLTYFQNEAQLEKSRLLSDRFSAERPKGSFSTLEIQRTEQGDSAMYLCASSLGEQFFGPGTRLTVL.

The genes are TRBV7-3 and TRBJ1-3, with no clear D. The CDR3 is 17 residues long. Germline lookup yields CDR1 SGHTA and CDR2 FQGTGA. Trimming cost V 0 bases and J 0 bases, with 12 bases left between them. CDR3 DNA: TGTGCCAGCAGCTTAACGGGAGGGAGCAACTCTGGAAACACCATATATTTT. Its protein product is CASSLTGGSNSGNTIYF.

The chain joins TRBV11-2 to TRBJ1-2; TRBD1 might be the D (6 bases). The CDR3 has 18 residues. CDR1 is SGHAT, CDR2 FQNNGV, per germline. Deletions cut 4 bases from V and 1 base from J, with 22 bases between. The DNA of the CDR3 is TGTGCCAGCAGCTCATACCGGGACAATGCCTTAAATAACTATGGCTACACCTTC. Translated, it gives CASSSYRDNALNNYGYTF.

The chain is built from TRBV19 and TRBJ1-5; D gene ambiguous. The V end was cut by 7 bases, the J end by 2 bases, with 15 bases between. The CDR3 runs 15 residues. The germline V gene has CDR1 LNHDA and CDR2 SQIVND (reference sequence). CDR3 sequence: CASIGGRYRNQPQHF. The CDR3 nucleotides are TGTGCCAGTATTGGTGGCAGGTACCGCAATCAGCCCCAGCATTTT.

Regarding this clone: The same CDR3 arises from other DNA sequences in this sample as well. This sequence joins TRBV18 and TRBJ2-7; weak D call: TRBD1 (5 bases). V dropped 2 bases and J dropped 3 bases, with 8 bases sitting between them. From germline, CDR1 is KGHSH and CDR2 LQKENI. CDR3 length equals 13 residues. CDR3 region: CASSPGANYEQYF. The DNA for the CDR3 is TGTGCCAGCTCACCAGGGGCTAACTACGAGCAGTACTTC.

This clone was recorded once. The chain employs TRBV28 and TRBJ2-7, with a weak D call TRBD2 (5 bases). The length of the CDR3 is 15 residues. Germline CDR1 reads MDHEN; CDR2 reads SYDVKM. Trimming stripped 3 bases from V and 0 bases from J, with 12 bases between. CDR3 bases: TGTGCCAGCAGTTTTTCCGTCGGACTCTCCTACGAGCAGTACTTC. Amino acid sequence: CASSFSVGLSYEQYF.

This clone was recorded a few times. The chain employs TRBV5-1 and TRBJ2-7, with D unclear. V lost 3 bases, J lost 6 bases, and 13 bases lay in between. The CDR3 has 13 amino acids. Germline CDR1 and CDR2: SGHRS and YFSETQ. The DNA for the CDR3 is TGCGCCAGCAGCTGGATGACTGCACTCGAGCAGTACTTC. This sequence encodes CASSWMTALEQYF.

The chain joins TRBV21-1 to TRBJ2-4; no check of the table's D call, TRBD1, against the DNA was made. TRBV21-1 is an annotated pseudogene. The CDR3 runs 13 residues. CDR3 region: CASRQQRKNIQYF. The CDR3 region has the DNA TGTGCCAGCAGACAGCAAAGAAAAAACATTCAGTACTTC.

The rearrangement links TRBV15 to TRBJ2-5; 7 bases are shared with TRBD2. Matching the DNA end better, TRBJ2-7 makes the J call doubtful. This CDR3 is built from 16 residues. In germline, CDR1 is LNHNV, CDR2 YYDKDF (reference sequence). CDR3 sequence (DNA): TGTGCCACCAGCAGAGAAGAGCGGGAAACCCCCTACGAGCAGTACTTC. Its protein product is CATSREERETPYEQYF.

The chain uses TRBV7-9 and TRBJ1-1, with D tentatively TRBD1 (5 bases). This CDR3 is 15 amino acids long. Trimming removed 7 bases at V and 4 bases at J, with 19 bases between. CDR1 is SEHNR and CDR2 is FQNEAQ in the germline V gene (reference sequence). The CDR3: CASIQSGGLGTEAFF. The CDR3 DNA sequence: TGTGCCAGCATACAAAGTGGGGGGTTGGGCACTGAAGCTTTCTTT.

The chain uses TRBV5-1 and TRBJ2-7; TRBD1 agrees at 7 bases. With V trimmed by 4 bases and J by 2 bases, 9 bases remained unmatched. CDR1 and CDR2 from the germline V gene are SGHRS and YFSETQ. The CDR3 has 15 amino acids. The CDR3 nucleotides read TGCGCCAGCAGCCAGTACGACAGGGCGACCTACGAGCAGTACTTC. It translates to CASSQYDRATYEQYF.

On this clone: A much larger clone is a single base away; this may be a read error. The same CDR3 also results from other DNA sequences found in this sample. This chain links TRBV7-3 with TRBJ2-3, with D unclear. V was clipped by 2 bases and J by 1 base, with 4 bases between them. Germline V CDR1 and CDR2: SGHTA, FQGTGA. The length of the CDR3 is 13 residues. This CDR3 reads CASSLGGTDTQYF. The CDR3 DNA sequence: TGTGCCAGCAGCTTAGGGGGCACAGATACGCAGTATTTT.